The rows below give T cell receptor beta chains drawn from one sample of a study of cytomegalovirus exposure and HLA in healthy donors. Libraries were prepared by immunoSEQ multiplex PCR; TCRdb keeps only in-frame clonotypes and omits some of them. The sample holds around 120,000 clones, roughly 69% seen once. Sequenced: PBMCs. The origin of the receptors is a human donor in good health. The CDR3 runs from the conserved cysteine through the conserved F or W. D genes are given only for firm matches. For some rows the clone size is stated as once, few or many, or as a class when expanded; others skip it.

d_gene,v_gene,j_gene,abundance,CDR3nt,CDR3aa
.,TRBV19,TRBJ1-1,few,TGTGCCAGTAGTATGGGGAGGGGACCGAACACTGAAGCTTTCTTT,CASSMGRGPNTEAFF
.,TRBV9,TRBJ1-1,.,TGTGCCAGCAGCATCCGGGGGGGCGTCGGTGAAGCTTTCTTT,CASSIRGGVGEAFF
.,TRBV19,TRBJ1-5,.,TGTGCCAGTAATACAGCACTGCAAGGGCCCCAGCATTTT,CASNTALQGPQHF
.,TRBV18,TRBJ1-5,.,TGTGCCAGCTCCCTTACAGATCGCCATTTTAGCAATCAGCCCCAGCATTTT,CASSLTDRHFSNQPQHF
.,TRBV10-1,TRBJ1-6,.,TGCGCCAGCAGTGAGGCGTCAGGGTCCAAAATAAATTCACCCCTCCACTTT,CASSEASGSKINSPLHF
TRBD1,TRBV6-1,TRBJ1-5,once,TGTGCCAGCAGTCAAGTGACCGGGACAGGGACCTTTCAGCCCCAGCATTTT,CASSQVTGTGTFQPQHF
.,TRBV27,TRBJ1-5,.,TGTGCCAGCAGAAATCAGGGAGGGGGAGGGGATAATCAGCCCCAGCATTTT,CASRNQGGGGDNQPQHF
TRBD2,TRBV30,TRBJ2-1,.,TGTGCCTGGAGTGCCGTTAGCGGGAGGACGAATGAGCAGTTCTTC,CAWSAVSGRTNEQFF
TRBD2,TRBV19,TRBJ2-4,.,TGTGCCAGTAGTCGAGTTTGGCTAGCGGGGGAAAGCATTCAGTACTTC,CASSRVWLAGESIQYF
.,TRBV11-2,TRBJ2-7,.,TGTGCCAGCAGCATCAGTTACGAGCAGTACTTC,CASSISYEQYF
TRBD1,TRBV28,TRBJ1-1,.,TGTGCCAGCAGTTTAACGGGCTACAGGGGCAGGGAGCGTACTGAAGCTTTCTTT,CASSLTGYRGRERTEAFF
TRBD1,TRBV2,TRBJ2-2,.,TGTGCCAGCAGTGGACAGGGGGGGAACACCGGGGAGCTGTTTTTT,CASSGQGGNTGELFF
.,TRBV6-5,TRBJ2-5,.,TGTGCCAGCAGTTACTCCCGGGAGACCCAGTACTTC,CASSYSRETQYF
.,TRBV5-6,TRBJ1-1,.,TGTGCCAGCAGCGAGAGACCAGGGGCCCTTCAAGCTTTCTTT,CASSERPGALQAFF
.,TRBV6-1,TRBJ2-2,.,TGTGCCAGCAGGCGAGCGACGAACACCGGGGAGCTGTTTTTT,CASRRATNTGELFF
TRBD1,TRBV19,TRBJ2-6,.,TGTGCCAGCCGCCGGGACAGGGCCAGCTCTGGGGCCAACGTCCTGACTTTC,CASRRDRASSGANVLTF
.,TRBV19,TRBJ2-7,.,TGTGCCAGTAGTAAATCCTCTTCCTACGAGCAGTACTTC,CASSKSSSYEQYF
TRBD1,TRBV19,TRBJ2-7,.,TGTGCCAGTAGTATACGGACCGCACAGGGGTCCTACGAGCAGTACTTC,CASSIRTAQGSYEQYF
.,TRBV29-1,TRBJ2-3,few,TGCAGCGTTGACGGTTTGACAGATACGCAGTATTTT,CSVDGLTDTQYF
.,TRBV19,TRBJ2-4,.,TGTGCCAGTAGTATATCCAGGTGGGACATTCAGTACTTC,CASSISRWDIQYF
TRBD2,TRBV7-2,TRBJ2-1,.,TGTGCCAGTAGCTTTAGACTAGCGGGAGGCCTCTCCTACAATGAGCAGTTCTTC,CASSFRLAGGLSYNEQFF
TRBD1,TRBV5-4,TRBJ2-7,.,TGTGCCACCGCTGGGGGACAGGGAAAGAGTCGTTACGAGCAGTACTTC,CATAGGQGKSRYEQYF
.,TRBV30,TRBJ1-2,few,TGTGCCTGTTCCTCGGGTGGCTACACCTTC,CACSSGGYTF
.,TRBV28,TRBJ1-2,.,TGTGCCAGCAGTTTAGTCTTTGAGGACTCTAACTATGGCTACACCTTC,CASSLVFEDSNYGYTF
TRBD2,TRBV4-1,TRBJ2-7,.,TGCGCCAGCAGCCAAGATGCACCGATTAGCGGGGGGCTCCGCTACGAGCAGTACTTC,CASSQDAPISGGLRYEQYF
TRBD1,TRBV7-9,TRBJ2-7,.,TGTGCCAGCAGCCCGTACCCAAGACAGGGCCAATCCTACGAGCAGTACTTC,CASSPYPRQGQSYEQYF
TRBD1,TRBV12-5,TRBJ2-1,.,TGTGCTAGTGGTTTAGGGACAGACCACAATGAGCAGTTCTTC,CASGLGTDHNEQFF
TRBD1,TRBV10-3,TRBJ1-6,.,TGTGCCATCAGTGAACAGGGGGTGGATTCACCCCTCCACTTT,CAISEQGVDSPLHF
TRBD1,TRBV7-6,TRBJ1-4,.,TGTGCCAGCAGCGCTAATAACAGGGGGCTTTTTTTT,CASSANNRGLFF
.,TRBV6-4,TRBJ1-1,.,TGTGCCAGCAGTGGGCTTTTGAACACTGAAGCTTTCTTT,CASSGLLNTEAFF
TRBD1,TRBV4-2,TRBJ1-3,once,TGTGCCAGCAGCCAAGAGGACAGGGGTAATGGAAACACCATATATTTT,CASSQEDRGNGNTIYF
.,TRBV6-1,TRBJ2-1,.,TGTGCCAGCGGTAGAAGGACAGTCTACAATGAGCAGTTCTTC,CASGRRTVYNEQFF
TRBD1,TRBV7-2,TRBJ2-6,once,TGTGCCAGCAGCTTGGGACAGGGGGCTGCGGGGGCCAACGTCCTGACTTTC,CASSLGQGAAGANVLTF
TRBD2,TRBV7-2,TRBJ2-3,.,TGTGCCAGCAGCCGCATAGCGGGAATCACAGATACGCAGTATTTT,CASSRIAGITDTQYF
.,TRBV7-6,TRBJ2-7,few,TGTGCCAGCAGCTTTCGCGGAACCTACGAGCAGTACTTC,CASSFRGTYEQYF
.,TRBV6-6,TRBJ2-2,.,TGTGCCAGCAGCCGCCGGCAGGGGAACACCGGGGAGCTGTTTTTT,CASSRRQGNTGELFF
.,TRBV6-1,TRBJ1-2,.,TGTGCCAGCAGTGAGGGCCAAAGTTGGTACGGCTACACCTTC,CASSEGQSWYGYTF
TRBD2,TRBV6-1,TRBJ2-3,.,TGTGCCAGCAGTGATACTAGCGGGAGGGATTTAGTTTCGTCGGATACGCAGTATTTT,CASSDTSGRDLVSSDTQYF
TRBD1,TRBV11-2,TRBJ2-5,.,TGTGCCAGCAGCTTAGATGGGACAGAGCAAGAGACCCAGTACTTC,CASSLDGTEQETQYF
.,TRBV27,TRBJ2-2,.,TGTGCCAGCAGCTGGGGACTCAACACCGGGGAGCTGTTTTTT,CASSWGLNTGELFF
.,TRBV19,TRBJ1-5,few,TGTGCCAGTACTCTAGAACAGGGAGGGTCAGGTCAGCCCCAGCATTTT,CASTLEQGGSGQPQHF
.,TRBV28,TRBJ2-2,.,TGTGCCAGCAGTTTATCCTCTAGTACCGGGGAGCTGTTTTTT,CASSLSSSTGELFF
.,TRBV19,TRBJ2-3,.,TGTGCCAGTAGTATAGACAACAAAGTCACAGATACGCAGTATTTT,CASSIDNKVTDTQYF
.,TRBV6-5,TRBJ1-1,few,TGTGCCAGCAGTGAAGCGCAGGGAACTGAAGCTTTCTTT,CASSEAQGTEAFF
.,TRBV11-3,TRBJ2-7,few,TGTGCCAGCAGCCGTAGACAAGGGGTCGAGCAGTACTTC,CASSRRQGVEQYF
.,TRBV6-6,TRBJ2-5,.,TGTGCCAGCAGTGCGACTAGTAAACCCCACCAAGAGACCCAGTACTTC,CASSATSKPHQETQYF
.,TRBV5-3,TRBJ1-1,.,TGTGCCAGAAGCTTGACGGGAGCAGAGGACACTGAAGCTTTCTTT,CARSLTGAEDTEAFF
.,TRBV2,TRBJ1-6,.,TGTGCCAGCAGTCGGGACTCCGGTACACCCCTCCACTTT,CASSRDSGTPLHF